This T cell receptor (beta chain) is drawn from a study of cytomegalovirus exposure and HLA in healthy donors (dated by TCRdb to about 2017). Notes on the research overall: An earlier analysis of roughly 610 of the donors reported under 300 Gb of sequence data and 95 million to 140 million unique TCR beta sequences obtained from about 179 million T cells. A later analysis re-analyzed previously published TCR beta repertoires from roughly 630 donors and added high-resolution HLA genotyping to study TCR occurrence patterns. Roughly 290 gigabases of sequencing data and around 80 million unique TCR sequences made up an early release that covered nearly 650 HLA-typed donors. High-throughput TCR immunosequencing, statistical association of individual TCRs with disease status, and machine learning were combined to predict cytomegalovirus infection status. Using immunosequencing, the study profiled T cell repertoires from around 680 subjects and related those repertoires to cytomegalovirus serostatus. Donor age, sex, ethnicity and CMV serostatus were compiled alongside the repertoire data. The study was designed to test whether signatures of past pathogen exposure could be identified by cataloging public T cell receptors. Because of strong linkage in the cohort, roughly five DR-DQ haplotypes were treated as single units for association and clustering. In the later analysis, no new phenotypic data were used to find candidate immune exposures; instead, reliance was placed on TCR beta sequences and their occurrence across donors. To decide whether each TCR beta V gene segment behaved as functional or pseudogenic, an earlier analysis of over 500 of the donors relied on high-throughput TCR beta sequencing. Across approximately 400 genotyped donors of the cohort, an average of about 240,000 unique TCR beta nucleotide sequences per donor were sequenced, and around 19% of those sequences were non-productive. A later genetic analysis took genome-wide SNP genotypes for about three fifths of the roughly 700 donors and used that subset as a discovery cohort. All discovery cohort repertoires had been generated on a single sequencing platform. The genetic ancestry cluster associated with self-reported Caucasian donors included around 76% of the approximately 410 genotyped donors. HLA typing included class I and class II loci at four-digit resolution. The number of typed donors differed by locus: 629-630 for A, B, C, DRB1 and DQB1; approximately 540 for DQA1; 606 for DPA1; and 400 to 480 for DPB1. Besides the first cohort of around 670 subjects, a separate validation cohort made up of 120 different subjects was used. The paper's findings and limits, for the study overall: A further reported finding was that TCR beta sequences accurately predicted the HLA-A and HLA-B alleles for most subjects in the first cohort. Several of the top co-occurrence clusters appeared to be linked to parvovirus B19, influenza, CMV and Epstein-Barr virus, according to a later analysis. According to the authors, the approach could potentially be generalized to other disease states and immunological phenotypes. Because counts were too low, about 18 rarely observed V segments, including chromosome 9 orphons, were left out of the earlier analysis of approximately 500 of the donors. A later genetic analysis associated a missense DCLRE1C variant with V-gene and J-gene trimming of TCR beta chains, and an independent cohort replicated the association. Roughly uniform sequencing depth across donors was assumed in presence/absence analyses, although this assumption may not hold. Because some donors lacked HLA typing at each locus, the association tests relied only on the typed subset. The study gave a list of 150 to 200 TCR beta chains associated with cytomegalovirus. In a later analysis, most CMV-associated TCR beta chains were found to appear HLA-restricted, with HLA associations seemingly driven largely by CMV exposure. Compared with the roughly 710-donor mean, donors in an Asian-associated ancestry cluster had fewer N-insertions in productive TCRs, according to a later genetic analysis. Some IMGT-functional V segments, including TRBV6-2 and TRBV6-3, could not be told apart with the 87-base-pair reads, so those segments were excluded. The classifier was reported to diagnose cytomegalovirus status with high specificity and sensitivity in both the original and validation cohorts. The sequencing pipeline was judged likely to have produced a cluster of highly shared sequence variants as a technical artifact. In an earlier analysis of some 540 of the donors, most TCR beta V segments appeared in productive rearrangements about 90% or about 30% of the time, broadly matching IMGT annotations. In this cohort, only TCR beta chains were sequenced, and detectable features were limited by the absence of alpha or paired-chain data. Specific HLA alleles were associated with roughly 17,000 TCR beta sequences at a false discovery rate of 0.05 in a later analysis. While some public TCRs were present in many individuals, most TCR sequences turned up only very rarely across donors. In a later analysis, TCR association rates were found to vary across HLA loci, with the most associated TCRs seen for DRB1 alleles and the fewest for HLA-C alleles. CMV serostatus was the only immune exposure information available for the cohort. A few of the identified cytomegalovirus-associated TCR beta chains were confirmed in vitro to be specific for cytomegalovirus antigens. Strong co-occurrence of HLA alleles, especially DR and DQ, made assigning TCR associations to individual alleles difficult. Linkage disequilibrium might explain the correlated functional status among segregating V segments, but an unknown experimental factor could not be excluded. In a later analysis, HLA-associated TCR beta chains were found to be more clonally expanded and to have lower generation probabilities than equally common non-associated chains.

The cohort consisted of fewer than 700 healthy bone marrow donors. Cohort members were all nominally healthy when sampled, although unrecorded immune exposures were likely present. The donor tested CMV seronegative, placing the donor among the 350 to 400 seronegative members of the cohort. A peripheral blood sample was provided by each donor, and peripheral blood mononuclear cells were used for TCR beta sequencing. The Qiagen DNeasy Blood Extraction Kit was used to extract genomic DNA from the blood cell samples. Libraries were constructed by the immunoSEQ multiplex PCR assay. A mixture of 60 forward primers for TCR Vbeta segments and 13 reverse primers for TCR Jbeta segments was used in the multiplex PCR. A multiplex PCR assay on genomic DNA amplified the CDR3 region of rearranged TCR beta genes. On the Illumina HiSeq System, the amplified TCR beta libraries were sequenced as 87-base-pair reads. As for the original processing: Across the roughly 600 repertoires, a later analysis counted approximately 75 million unique TCR beta chains, around 11 million of which were shared by at least two donors. Raw reads were error-corrected and collapsed into unique sequences by a nearest-neighbor algorithm in which closely related sequences were merged to remove PCR and sequencing errors. To assign V, D and J gene segments, CDR3 sequences were aligned to IMGT reference sequences. For a sequence to be retained, a match of at least six nucleotides was required to both a V gene segment and a J gene segment. Rearrangements were classified as productive when the CDR3 lacked stop codons and remained in frame with V and J, and all other rearrangements were classified as non-productive. CDR3 was defined by IMGT convention, running from the second conserved V-encoded cysteine to the conserved J-encoded phenylalanine. The earlier analysis of some 580 of the donors excluded any sequence lacking an unambiguous match to a single V gene segment. In an earlier analysis of a few hundred of the donors, V segments were called functional above 56.7% productive rearrangements and were called segregating when the between-donor standard deviation exceeded 5%. A statistical classification framework was developed to diagnose cytomegalovirus status using the catalog of TCR beta chain sequences. V and J gene assignment, in a later analysis, came from comparing TCR nucleotide sequences with IMGT/GENE-DB human TR gene sequences. Using the TCRdist pipeline, a later analysis assigned CDR3 sequences along with most-parsimonious VDJ recombination scenarios. A later analysis defined each TCR beta chain by its CDR3 amino acid sequence plus V-gene family, and excluded reads lacking a unique V-gene family. In a later analysis, 500 to 700 highly shared, low-generation-probability nucleotide sequences were removed to address suspected cross-contamination and a sequencing artifact. In a later analysis, a clonal expansion index was calculated for each public chain from normalized within-repertoire ranks of inferred template counts. In a later analysis, generation probabilities were computed using a VDJ recombination model fitted to out-of-frame rearrangements, and the results were checked against IGoR. In a later analysis, TCR-TCR, TCR-HLA and TCR-CMV co-occurrence was scored with hypergeometric tests, and a repertoire-size bias correction was applied to TCR pairs. To estimate false discovery rates, a later analysis permuted the HLA or CMV assignments 20 times. In a later analysis, co-occurring TCRs were grouped using DBSCAN, and TCRdist sequence similarity was added for clustering within HLA-allele-positive subsets. For co-occurrence clustering, repertoires with fewer than 30,000 or more than 120,000 public chains were excluded, along with five repertoires with anomalous nucleotide sharing. TCRdb holds this immuneACCESS table with in-frame rearrangements only. Some clones are missing; in checked studies, unresolved V genes explain under half, and the rest has no known cause. That table is the source of V, J and clone size, and D and trimming were worked out from the DNA. In all, the sample holds roughly 250,000 clones, and over 70% of those were seen once. In total, the top ten clones hold around 0.33% of the sample.

V was cut back by 6 bases and J by 6 bases, leaving a gap of 18 bases between them. Based on the germline V gene, the CDR1 and CDR2 sequences are KGHSH and LQKENI. There are 15 amino acids in the CDR3, from cysteine to phenylalanine inclusive. The retained sequence is limited to the CDR3, 45 bases, with the frame set at the first base. Turning to this clone: Its antigen remains unidentified. No qualities accompany the bases; no much larger clone lies one base away.

Sequences were obtained from PBMCs. The source of this sequence is a girl aged 2-10 years in good health and CMV-seronegative. Recombination joined TRBV18 with TRBJ2-1, and perhaps TRBD1 as D gene, on 6 matching bases. The DNA sequence is given as TGTGCCAGCTCCCTCCCGATACAGGGACGCAATGAGCAGTTCTTC. This sequence encodes CASSLPIQGRNEQFF.